This is a list of T cell receptor beta chains from one sample in a study of T cell responses to AZD1222 COVID-19 vaccine. Assay: immunoSEQ multiplex PCR; the TCRdb copy retains only in-frame clones and omits some. This table has some 79,000 clones, around 81% appearing once. The material sequenced was peripheral blood, taken 28 days after the second AZD1222 dose. The receptors here all came from an adult who received the AZD1222 COVID-19 vaccine. Both conserved end residues are trimmed from each CDR3. For some rows the clone size is stated as once, few or many, or as a class when expanded; others skip it.

V gene: TRBV30; J gene: TRBJ1-2; clone size: -; CDR3 protein: AWSGQGDGYT
V gene: TRBV7-9; J gene: TRBJ2-1; clone size: -; CDR3 protein: ASSLLRASYNEQF
V gene: TRBV3-1/TRBV3-2; J gene: TRBJ1-1; clone size: -; CDR3 protein: ASSTQRQGPEAF
V gene: TRBV7-9; J gene: TRBJ2-3; clone size: -; CDR3 protein: ASSSTIGSPSTDTQY
V gene: TRBV7-9; J gene: TRBJ2-1; clone size: -; CDR3 protein: ASSLASVSNEQF
V gene: TRBV5-1; J gene: TRBJ1-1; clone size: -; CDR3 protein: ASSLVPVNTEAF
V gene: TRBV6-2/TRBV6-3; J gene: TRBJ2-5; clone size: -; CDR3 protein: ASSYEGAGDETQY
V gene: TRBV6-5; J gene: TRBJ2-7; clone size: -; CDR3 protein: ASIGGGEQY
V gene: TRBV7-3; J gene: TRBJ2-7; clone size: -; CDR3 protein: ASSLGTGTYEQY
V gene: TRBV4-1; J gene: TRBJ2-5; clone size: -; CDR3 protein: ASSQSRGQETQY
V gene: TRBV5-1; J gene: TRBJ2-3; clone size: -; CDR3 protein: ASARAGMADTQY
V gene: TRBV2; J gene: TRBJ1-6; clone size: -; CDR3 protein: ASRGTGGNSPLH
V gene: TRBV4-2; J gene: TRBJ1-4; clone size: -; CDR3 protein: ASSRTTGGAGEKLF
V gene: TRBV5-6; J gene: TRBJ2-7; clone size: -; CDR3 protein: ASSLSLENYEQY
V gene: TRBV7-9; J gene: TRBJ2-3; clone size: -; CDR3 protein: ASSFSGTSTDTQY
V gene: TRBV7-3; J gene: TRBJ2-3; clone size: -; CDR3 protein: ASSRAGGGTDTQY
V gene: TRBV10-3; J gene: TRBJ1-1; clone size: -; CDR3 protein: ANGAGNTEAF
V gene: TRBV10-1; J gene: TRBJ2-7; clone size: -; CDR3 protein: ASSESTSGGYEQY
V gene: TRBV5-1; J gene: TRBJ2-1; clone size: -; CDR3 protein: ASSLVPPGQGALNEQF
V gene: TRBV29-1; J gene: TRBJ1-1; clone size: -; CDR3 protein: SAAGHRGVTEAF
V gene: TRBV10-3; J gene: TRBJ2-1; clone size: -; CDR3 protein: AITGREGNEQF
V gene: TRBV6-2/TRBV6-3; J gene: TRBJ2-1; clone size: -; CDR3 protein: ASSLLAGGYNEQF
V gene: TRBV18; J gene: TRBJ2-3; clone size: -; CDR3 protein: ASSDQGTDTQY
V gene: TRBV2; J gene: TRBJ1-4; clone size: once; CDR3 protein: ASSEDRGQSKLF
V gene: TRBV6-2/TRBV6-3; J gene: TRBJ1-1; clone size: -; CDR3 protein: ASSYGFEAF
V gene: TRBV9; J gene: TRBJ2-2; clone size: -; CDR3 protein: ASSPRSLNTGELF
V gene: TRBV5-4; J gene: TRBJ1-1; clone size: -; CDR3 protein: ASSFNGGTEAF
V gene: TRBV7-8; J gene: TRBJ1-2; clone size: -; CDR3 protein: ASSLGQGNNYGT
V gene: TRBV3-1/TRBV3-2; J gene: TRBJ1-1; clone size: -; CDR3 protein: ASSRGHFQAREAF
V gene: TRBV15; J gene: TRBJ2-5; clone size: -; CDR3 protein: ATSRDLVIQETQY